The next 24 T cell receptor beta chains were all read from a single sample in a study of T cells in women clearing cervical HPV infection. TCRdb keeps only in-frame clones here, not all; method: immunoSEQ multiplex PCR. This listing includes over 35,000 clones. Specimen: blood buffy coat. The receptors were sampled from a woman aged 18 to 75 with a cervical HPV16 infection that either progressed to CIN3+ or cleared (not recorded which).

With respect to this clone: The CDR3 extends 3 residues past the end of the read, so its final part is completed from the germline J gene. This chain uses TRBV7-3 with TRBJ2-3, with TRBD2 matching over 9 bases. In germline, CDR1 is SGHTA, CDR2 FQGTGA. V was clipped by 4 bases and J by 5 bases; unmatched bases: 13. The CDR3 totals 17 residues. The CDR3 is CASSSETAGGPRDTQYF. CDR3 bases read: TGTGCCAGCAGCTCCGAGACGGCGGGAGGGCCCCGAGATACG.

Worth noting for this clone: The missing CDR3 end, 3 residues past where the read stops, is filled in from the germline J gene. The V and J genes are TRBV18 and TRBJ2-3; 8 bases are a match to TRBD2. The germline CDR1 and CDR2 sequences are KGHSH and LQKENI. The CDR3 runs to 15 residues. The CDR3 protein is CASSPSGGIQETQYF. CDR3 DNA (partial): TGTGCCAGCTCACCGAGCGGGGGTATACAAGAGACG.

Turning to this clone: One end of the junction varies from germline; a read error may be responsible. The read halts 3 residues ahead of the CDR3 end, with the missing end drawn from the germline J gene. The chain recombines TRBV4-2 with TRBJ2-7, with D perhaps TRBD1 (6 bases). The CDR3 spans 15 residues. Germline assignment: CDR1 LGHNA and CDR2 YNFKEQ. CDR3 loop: CASSLQTGLSYEQYF. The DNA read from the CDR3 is TGCGCCAGCAGCCTTCAGACAGGCCTATCCTACGAG.

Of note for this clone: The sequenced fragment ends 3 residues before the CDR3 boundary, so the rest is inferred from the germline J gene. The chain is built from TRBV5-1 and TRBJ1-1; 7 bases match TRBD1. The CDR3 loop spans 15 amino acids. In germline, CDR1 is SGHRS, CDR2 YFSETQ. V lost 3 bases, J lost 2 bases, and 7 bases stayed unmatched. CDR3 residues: CASSSRQGPNTEAFF. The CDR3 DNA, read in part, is TGCGCCAGCAGCTCCCGACAGGGTCCAAACACTGAA.

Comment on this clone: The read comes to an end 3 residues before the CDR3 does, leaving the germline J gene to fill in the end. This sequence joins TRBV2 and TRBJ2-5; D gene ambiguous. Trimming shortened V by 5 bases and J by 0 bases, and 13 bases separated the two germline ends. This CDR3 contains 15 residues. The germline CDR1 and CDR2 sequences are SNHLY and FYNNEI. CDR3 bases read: TGTGCCAGCAGTCCTACTAACTCGTACCAAGAGACC. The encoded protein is CASSPTNSYQET. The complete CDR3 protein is CASSPTNSYQETQYF.

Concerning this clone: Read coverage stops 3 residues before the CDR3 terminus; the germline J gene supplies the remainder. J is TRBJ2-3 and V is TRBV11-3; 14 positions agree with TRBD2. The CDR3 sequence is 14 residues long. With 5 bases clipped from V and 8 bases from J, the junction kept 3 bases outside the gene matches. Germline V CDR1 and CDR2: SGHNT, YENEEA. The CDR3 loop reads CASSTGLAGVTQYF. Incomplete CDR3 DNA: TGTGCCAGCAGCACGGGACTAGCGGGAGTTACG.

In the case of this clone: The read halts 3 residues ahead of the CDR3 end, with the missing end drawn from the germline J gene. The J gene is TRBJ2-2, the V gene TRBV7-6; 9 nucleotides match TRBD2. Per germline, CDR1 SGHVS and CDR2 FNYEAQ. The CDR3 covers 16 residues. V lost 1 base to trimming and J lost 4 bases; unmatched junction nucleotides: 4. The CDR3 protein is CASSLVGLAPTGELFF. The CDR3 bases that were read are TGTGCCAGCAGCTTAGTCGGACTAGCGCCCACCGGGGAG. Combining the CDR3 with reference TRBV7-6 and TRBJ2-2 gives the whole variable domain GAGVSQSPRYKVTKRGQDVALRCDPISGHVSLYWYRQALGQGPEFLTYFNYEAQQDKSGLPNDRFSAERPEGSISTLTIQRTEQRDSAMYRCASSLVGLAPTGELFFGEGSRLTVL.

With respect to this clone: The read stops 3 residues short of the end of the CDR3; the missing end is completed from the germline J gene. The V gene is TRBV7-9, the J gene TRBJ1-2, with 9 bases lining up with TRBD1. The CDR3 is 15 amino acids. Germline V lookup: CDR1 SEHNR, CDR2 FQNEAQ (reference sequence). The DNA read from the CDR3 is TGTGCCAGCAGCTTATATGCCGACAGGGGGTCCGGC. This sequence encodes CASSLYADRGSG. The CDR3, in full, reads CASSLYADRGSGYTF.

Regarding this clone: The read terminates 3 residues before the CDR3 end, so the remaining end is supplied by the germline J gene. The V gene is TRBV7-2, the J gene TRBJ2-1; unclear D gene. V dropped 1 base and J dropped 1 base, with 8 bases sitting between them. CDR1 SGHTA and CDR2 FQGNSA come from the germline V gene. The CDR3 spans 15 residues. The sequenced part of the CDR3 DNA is TGTGCCAGCAGCTTAGGCCCCTATTCCTACAATGAG. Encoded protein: CASSLGPYSYNE. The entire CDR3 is CASSLGPYSYNEQFF.

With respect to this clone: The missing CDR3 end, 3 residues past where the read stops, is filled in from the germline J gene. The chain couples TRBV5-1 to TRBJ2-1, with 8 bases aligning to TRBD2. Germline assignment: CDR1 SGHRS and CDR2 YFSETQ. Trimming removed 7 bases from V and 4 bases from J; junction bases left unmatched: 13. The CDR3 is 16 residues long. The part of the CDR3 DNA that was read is TGCGCCAGCGTACAATCGGGGACTAGGCCGTACAATGAG. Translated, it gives CASVQSGTRPYNE. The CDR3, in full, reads CASVQSGTRPYNEQFF.

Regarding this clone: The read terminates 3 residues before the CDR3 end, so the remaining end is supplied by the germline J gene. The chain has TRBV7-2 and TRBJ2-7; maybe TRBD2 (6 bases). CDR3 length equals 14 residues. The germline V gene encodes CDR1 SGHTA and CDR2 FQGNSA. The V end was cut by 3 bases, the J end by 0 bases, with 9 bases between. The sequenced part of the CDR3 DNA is TGTGCCAGCAGCTTTAGCGGCCCCTCCTACGAG. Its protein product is CASSFSGPSYE. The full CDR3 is CASSFSGPSYEQYF.

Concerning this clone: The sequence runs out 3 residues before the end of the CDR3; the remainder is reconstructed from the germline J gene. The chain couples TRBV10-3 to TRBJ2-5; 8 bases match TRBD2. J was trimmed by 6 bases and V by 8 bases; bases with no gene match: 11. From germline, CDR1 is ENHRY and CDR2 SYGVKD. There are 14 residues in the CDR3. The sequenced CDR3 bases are TGTGCCATCCGCGGGCTAGCGGGCCCAAAGACC. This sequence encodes CAIRGLAGPKT. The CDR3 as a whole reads CAIRGLAGPKTQYF.

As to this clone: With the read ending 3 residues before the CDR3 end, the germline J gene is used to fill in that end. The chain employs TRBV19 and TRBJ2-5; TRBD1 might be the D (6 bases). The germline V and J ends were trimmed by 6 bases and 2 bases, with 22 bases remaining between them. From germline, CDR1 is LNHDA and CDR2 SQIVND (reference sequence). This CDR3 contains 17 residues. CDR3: CASRGQGGVVGQETQYF. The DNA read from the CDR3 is TGTGCCAGTAGAGGTCAAGGGGGAGTAGTTGGACAAGAGACC.

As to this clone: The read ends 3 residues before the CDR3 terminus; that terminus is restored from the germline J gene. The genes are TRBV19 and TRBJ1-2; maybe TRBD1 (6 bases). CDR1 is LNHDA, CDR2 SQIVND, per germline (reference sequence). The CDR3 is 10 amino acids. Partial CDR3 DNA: TGTGCCAGTAATGGACAGGGC. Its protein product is CASNGQG. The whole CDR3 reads CASNGQGYTF.

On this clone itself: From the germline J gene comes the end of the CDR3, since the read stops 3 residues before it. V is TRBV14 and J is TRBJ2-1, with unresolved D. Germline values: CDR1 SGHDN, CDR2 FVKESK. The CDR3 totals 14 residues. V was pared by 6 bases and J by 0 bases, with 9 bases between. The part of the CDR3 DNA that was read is TGTGCCAGCAGTCGACTTAACTCCTACAATGAG. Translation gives CASSRLNSYNE. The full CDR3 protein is CASSRLNSYNEQFF.

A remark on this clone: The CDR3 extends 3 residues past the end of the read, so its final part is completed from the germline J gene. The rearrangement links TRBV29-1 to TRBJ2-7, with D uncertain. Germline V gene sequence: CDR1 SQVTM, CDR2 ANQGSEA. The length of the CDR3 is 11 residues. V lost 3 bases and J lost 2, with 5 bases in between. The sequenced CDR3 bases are TGCAGCGTTGACAGAGCCTACGAG. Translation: CSVDRAYE. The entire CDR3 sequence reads CSVDRAYEQYF.

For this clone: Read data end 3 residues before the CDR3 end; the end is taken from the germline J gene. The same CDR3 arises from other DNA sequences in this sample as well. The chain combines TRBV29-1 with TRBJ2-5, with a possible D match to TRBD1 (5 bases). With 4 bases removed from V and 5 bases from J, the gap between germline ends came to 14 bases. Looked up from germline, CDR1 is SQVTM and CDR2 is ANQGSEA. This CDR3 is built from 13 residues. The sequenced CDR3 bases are TGCAGCGTTGCTCCGCAGGGCTTGGAGACC. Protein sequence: CSVAPQGLET. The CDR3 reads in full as CSVAPQGLETQYF.

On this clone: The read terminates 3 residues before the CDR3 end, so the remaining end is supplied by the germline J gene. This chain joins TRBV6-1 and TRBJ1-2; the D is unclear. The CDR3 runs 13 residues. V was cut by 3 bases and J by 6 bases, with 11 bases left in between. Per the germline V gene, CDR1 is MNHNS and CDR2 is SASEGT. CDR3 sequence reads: CASSERNTHGYTF. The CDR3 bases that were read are TGTGCCAGCAGTGAGCGCAATACCCATGGC.

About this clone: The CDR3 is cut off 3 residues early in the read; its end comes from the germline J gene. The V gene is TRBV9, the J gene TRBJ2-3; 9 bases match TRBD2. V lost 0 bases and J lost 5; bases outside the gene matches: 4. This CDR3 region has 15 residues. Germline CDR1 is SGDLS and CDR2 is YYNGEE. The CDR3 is CASSVVAGGIDTQYF. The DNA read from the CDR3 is TGTGCCAGCAGCGTAGTTGCGGGGGGGATAGATACG.

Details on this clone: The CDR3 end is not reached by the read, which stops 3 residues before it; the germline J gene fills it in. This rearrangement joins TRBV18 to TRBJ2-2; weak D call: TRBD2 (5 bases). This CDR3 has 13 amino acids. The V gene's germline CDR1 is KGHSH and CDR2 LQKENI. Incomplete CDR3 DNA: TGTGCCAGCTCAGCTTACGGGGTTGAAAAG. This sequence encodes CASSAYGVEK. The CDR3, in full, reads CASSAYGVEKLFF.

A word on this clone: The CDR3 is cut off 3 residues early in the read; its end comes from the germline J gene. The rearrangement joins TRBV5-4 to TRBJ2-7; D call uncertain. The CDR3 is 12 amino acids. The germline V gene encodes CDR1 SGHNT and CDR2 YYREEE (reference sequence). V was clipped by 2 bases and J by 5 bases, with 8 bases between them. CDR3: CASSLGRNEQYF. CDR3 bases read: TGTGCCAGCAGCTTAGGTCGAAACGAG.

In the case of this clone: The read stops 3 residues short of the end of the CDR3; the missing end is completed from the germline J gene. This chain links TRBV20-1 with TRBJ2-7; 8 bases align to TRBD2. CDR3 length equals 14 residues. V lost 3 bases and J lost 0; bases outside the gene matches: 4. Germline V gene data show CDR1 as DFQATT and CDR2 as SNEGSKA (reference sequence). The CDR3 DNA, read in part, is TGCAGTGCTAGCCGCGGGGGGAACTCCTACGAG. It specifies CSASRGGNSYE. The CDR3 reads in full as CSASRGGNSYEQYF.

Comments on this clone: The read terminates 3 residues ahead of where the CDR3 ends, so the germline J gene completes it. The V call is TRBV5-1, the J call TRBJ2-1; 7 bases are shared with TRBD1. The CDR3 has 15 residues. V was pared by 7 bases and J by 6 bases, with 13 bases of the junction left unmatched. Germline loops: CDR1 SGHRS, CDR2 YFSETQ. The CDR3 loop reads CASHDRDRVRNEQFF. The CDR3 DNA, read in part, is TGCGCCAGCCATGACCGCGACAGGGTTCGCAATGAG.

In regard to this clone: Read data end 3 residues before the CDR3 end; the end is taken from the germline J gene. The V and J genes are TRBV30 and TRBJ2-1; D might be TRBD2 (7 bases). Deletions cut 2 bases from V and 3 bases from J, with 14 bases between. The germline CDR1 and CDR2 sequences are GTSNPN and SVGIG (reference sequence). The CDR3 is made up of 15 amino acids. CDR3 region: CAWSIAGADYNEQFF. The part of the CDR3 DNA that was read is TGTGCCTGGAGTATTGCGGGGGCCGACTACAATGAG.